This TCR beta chain was profiled in a study of molecular identifiers for immune sequencing clone quantification. Whole-study context: Replicates partitioned RNA from approximately 20,000 or 98,000 naive CD8 cells into five parts, sequencing four.

Via MiXCR, TCRdb re-called the PCR reads, giving one row per CDR3 protein. The table includes more than 9,000 distinct CDR3 sequences, roughly a fifth detected once. This clonotype has at least ten counts. At one end the junction does not follow the germline gene, possibly because of a read error. This TCR was sampled from a human donor in good health. Some libraries in this study had Jurkat cell RNA spiked in. Source material: naive CD8+ T cells from blood, with Jurkat cell RNA spiked in. Subset reported: FACS-sorted CD8+CD4-CCR7+CD45RA+ naive T cells.

CDR3 region: CASSLTGPSSEQYF. The CDR3 coding sequence is TGTGCCAGCAGTTTGACGGGACCGTCCTCCGAGCAGTACTTC. The chain carries TRBV27 and TRBJ2-7; D possibly uses TRBD1 or TRBD2 (5 bases each). Looked up from germline, CDR1 is MNHEY and CDR2 is SMNVEV (reference sequence). The CDR3 consists of 14 residues.